This T cell receptor (beta chain) was recorded in a study of control samples from healthy donors and cancer patients. Germline values: CDR1 MDHEN, CDR2 SYDVKM. The CDR3 is made up of 16 amino acids. V dropped 0 bases and J dropped 8 bases, with 16 bases sitting between them. This table comes from immunoSEQ multiplex PCR, and its TCRdb copy is limited to in-frame clones, with some not included. The table shows some 140,000 clones, with 94% occurring only once. Material: blood. This clonotype was obtained from a man aged 35-49 years in good health. The chain is built from TRBV28 and TRBJ1-4; D possibly corresponds to TRBD1 (5 bases). The CDR3 spells CASSLWSGGVREKLFF. CDR3 bases: TGTGCCAGCAGTTTATGGTCAGGAGGGGTAAGAGAAAAACTGTTTTTT. The variable domain in full, with the rest retrieved from reference TRBV28 and TRBJ1-4, is DVKVTQSSRYLVKRTGEKVFLECVQDMDHENMFWYRQDPGLGLRLIYFSYDVKMKEKGDIPEGYSVSREKKERFSLILESASTNQTSMYLCASSLWSGGVREKLFFGSGTQLSVL.